Below, one T cell receptor beta chain is given with its context. Antigen: not known. This record belongs to a study of vaccination and CD4 T cells after COVID-19. General study findings and limits: In convalescent patients, 304 of 307 vaccine-specific clones were spike mono-reactive.

The Oncomine TCR Beta short-read assay was what sequenced the DNA obtained from cultured CD4+ T cells. Via MiXCR, TCRdb re-called the PCR reads, giving one row per CDR3 protein. The table has about 16,000 distinct CDR3 sequences, approximately 48% seen once. As to treatment: approximately 10-day PBMC culture with coronavirus spike peptide pools or control peptides (ViraFEST assay). In the ViraFEST assay, peptide-pool expansion preceded TCR sequencing of expanded clonotypes. Culture conditions combined some 1.9 million PBMCs per well with 7.5 to 10 IU/ml IL-2 and roughly 9.1 ug/ml peptide pools. The sample here was CD4+ T cells from blood, cultured in vitro, taken before SARS-CoV-2 vaccination. This sequence originates from a human donor who had recovered from COVID-19.

In DNA, the CDR3 is TGCAGTGTCACCCGGACTAGCAGACAGGGCGAGCAGTACTTC. This codes for CSVTRTSRQGEQYF. J is TRBJ2-7 and V is TRBV20-1, with D tentatively TRBD2 (8 bases). The germline gives CDR1 DFQATT, CDR2 SNEGSKA (reference sequence). The CDR3 has 14 amino acids. V was shortened by 7 bases and J by 6 bases, with 22 bases between the two germline ends.